This record looks at one TCR beta chain sequence and its context. Its target is not known. This sample is part of a study of cytomegalovirus exposure and HLA in healthy donors. Findings and caveats of the study: Generally TCR sequences proved uncommon, though certain public TCRs appeared in numerous donors. One later analysis, an examination of the roughly 130 validation repertoires, found that first-cohort TCR clusters tended to co-occur in them. A list of around 150 TCR beta chains associated with cytomegalovirus was given.

The CDR3 has 16 amino acids. The germline V gene has CDR1 MNHEY and CDR2 SMNVEV (reference sequence). V lost 1 base, J lost 7 bases, and 9 bases stayed unmatched. Some clones are missing from TCRdb's copy, which holds only in-frame ones; the method was immunoSEQ multiplex PCR. Among fewer than 250,000 clones listed, roughly 84% were seen once. The specimen sequenced was PBMCs. This TCR derives from a woman in her late teens or twenties in good health and CMV-seropositive. The V gene is TRBV27, the J gene TRBJ2-1, with 8 bases that match TRBD2. CDR3 sequence reads: CASSLWASGFWNEQFF. The CDR3 DNA reads TGTGCCAGCAGTTTATGGGCTAGCGGGTTCTGGAATGAGCAGTTCTTC.